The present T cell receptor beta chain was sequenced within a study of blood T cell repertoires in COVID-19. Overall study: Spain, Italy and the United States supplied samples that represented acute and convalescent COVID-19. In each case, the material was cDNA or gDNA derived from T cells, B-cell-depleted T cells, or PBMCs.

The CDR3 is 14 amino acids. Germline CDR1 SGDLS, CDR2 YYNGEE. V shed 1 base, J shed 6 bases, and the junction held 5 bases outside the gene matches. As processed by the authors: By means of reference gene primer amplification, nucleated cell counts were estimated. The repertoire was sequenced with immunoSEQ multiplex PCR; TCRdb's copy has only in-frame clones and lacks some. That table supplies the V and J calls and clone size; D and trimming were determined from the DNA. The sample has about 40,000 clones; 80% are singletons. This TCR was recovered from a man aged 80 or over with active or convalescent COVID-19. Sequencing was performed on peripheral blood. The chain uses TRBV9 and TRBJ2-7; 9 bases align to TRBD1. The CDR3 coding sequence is TGTGCCAGCAGCGTATTACAGGGGGCTGGCGAGCAGTACTTC. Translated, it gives CASSVLQGAGEQYF.